Here is one T cell receptor beta chain with its context. Its antigen is unknown. It has no much larger one-base neighbor in the sample; base qualities were not kept. Trimming removed 7 bases from V and 3 bases from J, leaving 13 bases between the germline ends. Measured from the cysteine to the phenylalanine, the CDR3 is 14 residues long. Just the 42-base CDR3 DNA is kept, in frame starting at base 1. Looking up the germline V gene yields CDR1 SGHTS and CDR2 YDEGEE. The source of the sample is a study of OX40 agonist ivuxolimab in advanced cancers. In terms of the full investigation: The costimulatory receptor OX40 (CD134) was targeted by ivuxolimab, a fully human IgG2 agonistic monoclonal antibody. The paper covers the monotherapy dose-escalation part of the phase I ivuxolimab trial, which included N ≈ 57 patients. A male proportion of around 81% and a mean age of roughly 58 years, ranging from roughly 20 to 80, were recorded for the dose-escalation cohort. Intravenous ivuxolimab was administered to patients every 2 weeks at six dose levels: 0.01, 0.1, 0.3, 1.5, 3 and 10 mg/kg. Of the 50 or so patients in dose escalation, about 20 had hepatocellular carcinoma, about 15 had melanoma, 9 had renal cell carcinoma and 9 had head and neck cancer. Patients were allowed to have had prior anti-PD-1, anti-PD-L1 or anti-CTLA-4 therapy, and approximately 39% of the dose-escalation patients had been treated with checkpoint inhibitors. Peripheral TCRbeta sequencing was intended to test whether TCR sequence diversity was altered and clonal T-cell expansion was caused by ivuxolimab. Partial responses occurred in three dose-escalation patients: two with cutaneous melanoma and one with hepatocellular carcinoma.

Patients with a history of autoimmune disease or receiving systemic immunosuppression were excluded from the trial. Peripheral blood for TCR sequencing was collected from all dose cohorts at baseline, on cycle 4 day 1, and on cycle 7 day 1. Samples came from an open-label, multicenter, first-in-human phase I dose-escalation trial of ivuxolimab. The trial enrolled adults with locally advanced or metastatic head and neck squamous cell, hepatocellular, melanoma or renal cell carcinoma. CD4+ and CD8+ T cells were sorted separately from peripheral blood before TCR sequencing. Genomic DNA was isolated from the sorted cells so that the TCRbeta CDR3 region could be sequenced. TCRbeta CDR3 regions were sequenced using the immunoSEQ Assay. Drawn from immuneACCESS, this table holds only the in-frame rearrangements with V and J called that TCRdb kept. Clones are partly lost; checked studies trace under half to an unresolved V gene and leave the rest unexplained. In all, the sample holds 40,000 to 50,000 clones, and approximately 90% of those were seen once. The ten biggest clones cover more than 45% of the sample.

The investigation overall reported the following: Antigen specificity was not determined for the clonally expanded peripheral T cells. At doses of 0.1 to 3.0 mg/kg, clonal expansion of both CD4+ and CD8+ T cells in blood was seen between baseline and week 6. After ivuxolimab, CD8+ T cells had more expanded clones than CD4+ T cells on average. In partial responders in the 0.1-3.0 mg/kg groups, normalized peripheral clonal expansion was found to be among the lowest, especially among CD8+ T cells. Low levels of normalized T-cell clonal expansion were also shown by some nonresponding patients.

The sequence came from an adult with an advanced solid tumor such as melanoma, head and neck, liver or kidney cancer. The material was CD4+ or CD8+ T cells sorted from blood, obtained in a trial of the OX40 agonist ivuxolimab. The V and J genes are TRBV5-8 and TRBJ1-4, with the D gene call left open. CDR3 reads: CASFYRKPNEKLFF. The DNA sequence is as follows: TGTGCCAGCTTCTATCGGAAACCTAATGAAAAACTGTTTTTT. With all but the CDR3 taken from the reference TRBV5-8 and TRBJ1-4 genes, the full variable domain is: EAGVTQSPTHLIKTRGQQATLRCSPISGHTSVYWYQQALGLGLQFLLWYDEGEERNRGNFPPRFSGRQFPNYSSELNVNALELEDSALYLCASFYRKPNEKLFFGSGTQLSVL.